Below are 9 T cell receptor beta chains sequenced from a single sample in a study of yellow fever vaccine responses in identical twins. One entry per CDR3 protein, called by TCRdb with MiXCR from the RT-PCR reads. The sample lists about 1,600 distinct CDR3 sequences; approximately 90% were seen once. Sequenced here: T cells from blood (PBMCs), unsorted or a sorted subset (not recorded which), sampled before or after yellow fever vaccination (not recorded which). These TCRs come from a woman between 18 and 29 years old who received the yellow fever vaccine.

CDR3 in amino acids: CSGEGWEGLHEQYF. The DNA of the CDR3 is TGCAGCGGGGAAGGTTGGGAGGGCCTCCACGAGCAGTACTTC. V gene TRBV20-1 combines with J gene TRBJ2-7, with TRBD2 identical over 7 bases. Germline lookup yields CDR1 DFQATT and CDR2 SNEGSKA (reference sequence). CDR3 length: 14 amino acids.

This clonotype was found a few times. The V and J genes are TRBV19 and TRBJ1-1; D is undetermined. The CDR3 contains 12 residues. The V gene lost 1 base and the J gene lost 5 bases, with 5 bases spanning the gap. Germline CDR1 reads LNHDA; CDR2 reads SQIVND (reference sequence). For the CDR3, the DNA is TGTGCCAGTAGTATAGGGAGTACTGAAGCTTTCTTT. Its translation is CASSIGSTEAFF.

The chain couples TRBV13 to TRBJ1-1; D perhaps matches TRBD1 (6 bases). V lost 5 bases, J lost 3 bases, and 16 bases lay in between. The CDR3 extends over 15 amino acids. Germline V gene sequence: CDR1 PRHDT, CDR2 FYEKMQ (reference sequence). CDR3 residues: CASSRGWGPDTEAFF. The DNA for the CDR3 is TGTGCCAGCAGCCGTGGGTGGGGGCCAGACACTGAAGCTTTCTTT.

The chain recombines TRBV21-1 with TRBJ2-7. TRBV21-1 is given as a pseudogene. The CDR3 spans 12 residues. CDR3 in amino acids: CASSKARQRKYF. CDR3 coding DNA: TGTGCCAGCAGCAAGGCGCGACAAAGAAAGTACTTC.

This clonotype turned up a few times. V is TRBV6-5 and J is TRBJ1-2; D unclear. Germline CDR1 is MNHEY and CDR2 is SVGAGI. The CDR3 covers 13 residues. Trimming took off 0 bases at V and 8 bases at J, with 10 bases between the two ends. The CDR3 DNA is TGTGCCAGCAGTTACTCGTCATTGTGGGGCTACACCTTC. This translates into CASSYSSLWGYTF.

The gene calls are TRBV28 and TRBJ2-7; tentatively, D is TRBD1 (6 bases). V lost 5 bases, J lost 1 base, and 9 bases lay in between. This CDR3 comprises 13 residues. Germline V gene lookup returns CDR1 MDHEN and CDR2 SYDVKM. In DNA form, the CDR3 reads TGTGCCAGCAGTCGGCAGGGGTCCTACGAGCAGTACTTC. Protein sequence: CASSRQGSYEQYF.

This chain connects TRBV10-3 to TRBJ2-1; D is perhaps TRBD2 (7 bases). V gave up 0 bases and J gave up 13 bases, with 13 bases separating them. This CDR3 spans 13 amino acids. CDR1 ENHRY and CDR2 SYGVKD come from the germline V gene. Written as DNA, the CDR3 is TGTGCCATCAGTGAGTCTGGAGGGGGGGCCCAGTTCTTC. This gives the protein CAISESGGGAQFF.

CDR3 sequence (DNA): TGTGCCAGCAGGAGGGGCGGGACAGTGCCCTACGAGCAGTACTTC. Translated, it gives CASRRGGTVPYEQYF. This chain links TRBV6-4 with TRBJ2-7; a weak D match, TRBD1 (7 bases). The V end lost 6 bases, the J end lost 2 bases, and 17 bases lay between the germline ends. The CDR3 sequence is 15 residues long. CDR1 and CDR2 from the germline V gene are MRHNA and SNTAGT.

The rearrangement uses TRBV7-3 and TRBJ2-7; D uncertain. Germline assignment: CDR1 SGHTA and CDR2 FQGTGA. V dropped 3 bases and J dropped 6 bases, with 12 bases sitting between them. There are 13 residues in the CDR3. The DNA of the CDR3 is TGTGCCAGCAGCTTCACGGATTCGGGCGAGCAGTACTTC. Translated: CASSFTDSGEQYF.